What follows describes a single T cell receptor (beta chain). Its antigen is still unknown. This record belongs to a study of cytomegalovirus exposure and HLA in healthy donors. The germline V gene encodes CDR1 MRHNA and CDR2 SNTAGT. Trimming pared 0 bases from V and 7 bases from J, leaving 10 bases between. The CDR3 consists of 13 residues. Findings and limits, study-wide: In a later analysis, donors in an Asian-associated ancestry cluster reportedly had fewer N-insertions in productive TCRs than the cohort mean. A list of 164 TCR beta chains associated with cytomegalovirus was given.

PCR involved 60 Vbeta and 13 Jbeta primers. The method was immunoSEQ multiplex PCR; TCRdb's version includes in-frame clones alone and lacks a portion of them. The table has around 300,000 clones, approximately 70% seen once. This clonotype was obtained from a female donor in good health and CMV-seronegative. V is TRBV6-4 and J is TRBJ2-7; D gene ambiguous. The sequencing sample was made of PBMCs. CDR3 sequence reads: CASSDSYSGEQYF. The DNA for the CDR3 is TGTGCCAGCAGTGACTCGTACTCCGGGGAGCAGTACTTC.